Listed below are T cell receptor beta chains from one sample, sequenced in a study of cytomegalovirus exposure and HLA in healthy donors. Assay used: immunoSEQ multiplex PCR; TCRdb lists only in-frame clones, some missing. The sample has some 110,000 clones; about 80% are singletons. Sequencing was performed on PBMCs. All receptors come from a man under 40 in good health and CMV-seropositive. The CDR3 runs from the conserved cysteine through the conserved F or W. Each record gives: D gene, clone size, V gene, J gene, CDR3 protein, CDR3 DNA. D genes are given only for firm matches. Clone size is stated in some rows and not others, as once, few, many or a class when expanded.

d_gene: .
abundance: .
v_gene: TRBV7-9
j_gene: TRBJ1-1
CDR3aa: CASSSRQLIMNTEAFF
CDR3nt: TGTGCCAGCAGTTCGAGACAGCTCATTATGAACACTGAAGCTTTCTTT

d_gene: TRBD1
abundance: .
v_gene: TRBV7-6
j_gene: TRBJ2-5
CDR3aa: CASSLTGTQETQYF
CDR3nt: TGTGCCAGCAGCTTGACAGGGACCCAAGAGACCCAGTACTTC

d_gene: .
abundance: once
v_gene: TRBV15
j_gene: TRBJ2-7
CDR3aa: CATSSTGYEQYF
CDR3nt: TGTGCCACCAGCAGTACAGGCTACGAGCAGTACTTC

d_gene: TRBD2
abundance: .
v_gene: TRBV6-5
j_gene: TRBJ2-5
CDR3aa: CASSWGGFQETQYF
CDR3nt: TGTGCCAGCAGCTGGGGGGGGTTCCAAGAGACCCAGTACTTC

d_gene: .
abundance: .
v_gene: TRBV5-1
j_gene: TRBJ2-7
CDR3aa: CASSLAYEQYF
CDR3nt: TGCGCCAGCAGCTTGGCTTACGAGCAGTACTTC

d_gene: TRBD1
abundance: .
v_gene: TRBV19
j_gene: TRBJ1-5
CDR3aa: CASSSPGQGGNQPQHF
CDR3nt: TGTGCCAGTAGCTCCCCGGGACAGGGAGGCAATCAGCCCCAGCATTTT

d_gene: .
abundance: few
v_gene: TRBV7-9
j_gene: TRBJ1-2
CDR3aa: CASSLDGQPLYGYTF
CDR3nt: TGTGCCAGCAGCTTAGATGGGCAGCCTCTATATGGCTACACCTTC

d_gene: TRBD1
abundance: once
v_gene: TRBV9
j_gene: TRBJ2-7
CDR3aa: CASSVDAGGNTYEQYF
CDR3nt: TGTGCCAGCAGCGTAGATGCAGGGGGCAATACCTACGAGCAGTACTTC

d_gene: TRBD2
abundance: .
v_gene: TRBV7-2
j_gene: TRBJ2-1
CDR3aa: CASSLELAGAPYNEQFF
CDR3nt: TGTGCCAGCAGCTTAGAACTAGCGGGGGCCCCCTACAATGAGCAGTTCTTC

d_gene: TRBD2
abundance: .
v_gene: TRBV18
j_gene: TRBJ2-1
CDR3aa: CASSPVLAGGPYSYEQFF
CDR3nt: TGTGCCAGCTCACCAGTACTAGCGGGAGGGCCGTATTCCTATGAGCAGTTCTTC

d_gene: .
abundance: .
v_gene: TRBV9
j_gene: TRBJ1-5
CDR3aa: CASSQGDRQPQHF
CDR3nt: TGTGCCAGCAGCCAAGGAGACCGTCAGCCCCAGCATTTT

d_gene: .
abundance: .
v_gene: TRBV5-4
j_gene: TRBJ2-7
CDR3aa: CASSLAGVGSYEQYF
CDR3nt: TGTGCCAGCAGCTTGGCGGGAGTAGGATCCTACGAGCAGTACTTC

d_gene: TRBD1
abundance: .
v_gene: TRBV7-2
j_gene: TRBJ2-1
CDR3aa: CASRTGGNNEQFF
CDR3nt: TGTGCCAGTCGTACAGGGGGGAACAATGAGCAGTTCTTC

d_gene: .
abundance: few
v_gene: TRBV14
j_gene: TRBJ2-1
CDR3aa: CASSQLDWLQFF
CDR3nt: TGTGCCAGCAGCCAACTGGACTGGCTGCAGTTCTTC